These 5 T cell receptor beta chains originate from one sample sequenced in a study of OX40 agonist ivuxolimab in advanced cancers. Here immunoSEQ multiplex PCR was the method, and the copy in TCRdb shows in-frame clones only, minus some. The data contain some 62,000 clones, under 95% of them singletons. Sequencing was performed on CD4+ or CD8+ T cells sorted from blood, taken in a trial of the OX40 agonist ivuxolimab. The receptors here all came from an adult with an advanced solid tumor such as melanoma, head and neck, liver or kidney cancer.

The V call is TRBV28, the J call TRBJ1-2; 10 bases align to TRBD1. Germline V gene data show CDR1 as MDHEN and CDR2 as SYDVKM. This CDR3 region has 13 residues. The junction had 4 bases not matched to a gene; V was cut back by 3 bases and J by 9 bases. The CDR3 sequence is CASSLGTGVSYTF. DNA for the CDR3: TGTGCCAGCAGTTTGGGGACAGGGGTGAGCTACACCTTC.

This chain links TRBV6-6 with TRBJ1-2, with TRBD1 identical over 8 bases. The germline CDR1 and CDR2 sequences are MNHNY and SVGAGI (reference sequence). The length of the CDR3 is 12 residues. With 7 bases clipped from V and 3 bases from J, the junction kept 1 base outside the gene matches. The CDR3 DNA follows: TGTGCCAGCACGGACAGGGACTATGGCTACACCTTC. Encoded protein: CASTDRDYGYTF.

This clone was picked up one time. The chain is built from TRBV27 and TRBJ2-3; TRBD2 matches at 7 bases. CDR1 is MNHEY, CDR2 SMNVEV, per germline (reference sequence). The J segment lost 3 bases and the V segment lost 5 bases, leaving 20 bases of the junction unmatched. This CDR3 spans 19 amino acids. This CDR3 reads CASSIWGGMGGRRTDTQYF. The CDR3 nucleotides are TGTGCCAGCAGTATTTGGGGGGGGATGGGCGGGAGAAGGACAGATACGCAGTATTTT.

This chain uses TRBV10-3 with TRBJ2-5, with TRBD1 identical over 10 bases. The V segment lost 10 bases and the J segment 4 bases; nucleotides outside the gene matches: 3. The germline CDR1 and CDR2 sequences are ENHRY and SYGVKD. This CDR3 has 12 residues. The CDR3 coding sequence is TGTGCCAGCGGACAGGGGGGAGAGACCCAGTACTTC. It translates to CASGQGGETQYF.

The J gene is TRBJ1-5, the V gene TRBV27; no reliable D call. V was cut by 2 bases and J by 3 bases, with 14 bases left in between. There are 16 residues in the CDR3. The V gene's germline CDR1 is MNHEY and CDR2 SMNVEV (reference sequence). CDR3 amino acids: CASSLKARQSNQPQHF. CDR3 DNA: TGTGCCAGCAGTTTAAAAGCTAGGCAGTCCAATCAGCCCCAGCATTTT.